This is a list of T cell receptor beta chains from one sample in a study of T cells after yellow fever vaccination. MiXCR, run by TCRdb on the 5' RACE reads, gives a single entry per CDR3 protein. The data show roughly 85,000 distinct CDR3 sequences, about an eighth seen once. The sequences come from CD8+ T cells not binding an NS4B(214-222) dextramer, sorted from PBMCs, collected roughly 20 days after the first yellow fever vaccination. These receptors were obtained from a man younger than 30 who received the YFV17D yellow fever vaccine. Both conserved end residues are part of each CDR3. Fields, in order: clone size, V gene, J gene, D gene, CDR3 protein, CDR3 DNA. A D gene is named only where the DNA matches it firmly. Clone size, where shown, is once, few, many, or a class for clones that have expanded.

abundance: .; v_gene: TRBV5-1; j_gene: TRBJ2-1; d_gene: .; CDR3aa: CASSLVPGRPLNEQFF; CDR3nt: TGCGCCAGCAGCTTGGTGCCGGGACGACCCCTTAATGAGCAGTTCTTC
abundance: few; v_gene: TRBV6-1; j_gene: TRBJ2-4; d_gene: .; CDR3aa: CASSVGIGTKNIQYF; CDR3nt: TGTGCCAGCAGCGTGGGCATCGGGACAAAAAACATTCAGTACTTC
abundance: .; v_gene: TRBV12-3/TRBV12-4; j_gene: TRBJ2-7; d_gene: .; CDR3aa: CASSPEAAAEQYF; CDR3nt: TGTGCCAGCAGTCCCGAGGCAGCCGCCGAGCAGTACTTC
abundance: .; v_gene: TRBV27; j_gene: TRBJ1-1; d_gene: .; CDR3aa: CASSFIAGIGAEAFF; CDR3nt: TGTGCCAGCAGTTTTATCGCAGGGATCGGGGCTGAAGCTTTCTTT
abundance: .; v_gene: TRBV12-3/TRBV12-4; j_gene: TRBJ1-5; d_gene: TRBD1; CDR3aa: CASRGDRSNQPQHF; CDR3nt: TGTGCCAGCAGGGGGGACAGGTCAAATCAGCCCCAGCATTTT
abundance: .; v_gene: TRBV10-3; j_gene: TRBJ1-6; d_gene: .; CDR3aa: CAISESSAYRANSPLHF; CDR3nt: TGTGCCATCAGTGAGTCGAGTGCATATCGGGCTAATTCACCCCTCCACTTT
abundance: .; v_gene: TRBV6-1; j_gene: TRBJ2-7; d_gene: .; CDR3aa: CASSEPGVLWEQYF; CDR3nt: TGTGCCAGCAGTGAACCAGGAGTCCTCTGGGAGCAGTACTTC
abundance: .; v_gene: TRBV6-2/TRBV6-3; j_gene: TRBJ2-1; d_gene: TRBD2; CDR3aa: CASRALAGALNEQFF; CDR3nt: TGTGCCAGCAGGGCTCTAGCGGGGGCCCTCAATGAGCAGTTCTTC
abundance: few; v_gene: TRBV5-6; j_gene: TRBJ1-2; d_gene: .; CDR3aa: CASSTLTGANYGYTF; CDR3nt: TGTGCCAGCAGCACCCTGACAGGAGCTAACTATGGCTACACCTTC
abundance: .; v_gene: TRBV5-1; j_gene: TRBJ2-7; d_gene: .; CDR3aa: CASSDWDGTYEQYF; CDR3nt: TGCGCCAGCAGCGATTGGGACGGGACCTACGAGCAGTACTTC
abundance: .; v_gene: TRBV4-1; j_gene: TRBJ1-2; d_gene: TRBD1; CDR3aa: CASSAWTGDGNGYTF; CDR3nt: TGCGCCAGCAGCGCTTGGACAGGGGATGGGAATGGCTACACCTTC
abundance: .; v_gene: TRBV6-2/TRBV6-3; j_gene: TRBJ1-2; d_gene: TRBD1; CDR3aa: CASRLGQTLNYGYTF; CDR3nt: TGTGCCAGCAGACTGGGACAGACGCTGAACTATGGCTACACCTTC
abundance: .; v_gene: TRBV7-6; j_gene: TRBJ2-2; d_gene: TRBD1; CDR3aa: CASSYTGAGELFF; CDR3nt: TGTGCCAGCAGCTACACAGGGGCCGGGGAGCTGTTTTTT
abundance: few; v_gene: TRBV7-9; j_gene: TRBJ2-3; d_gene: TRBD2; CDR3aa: CASSSSTSGVVGTQYF; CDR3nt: TGTGCCAGCAGCTCCTCGACTAGCGGGGTCGTTGGCACGCAGTATTTT
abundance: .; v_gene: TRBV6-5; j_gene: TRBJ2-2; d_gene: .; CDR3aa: CASSYSGGAAGELFF; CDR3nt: TGTGCCAGCAGTTACAGTGGGGGGGCGGCCGGGGAGCTGTTTTTT
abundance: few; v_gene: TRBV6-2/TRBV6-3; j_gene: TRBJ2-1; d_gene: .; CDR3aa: CASSYATGERAPYNEQFF; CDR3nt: TGTGCCAGCAGTTACGCAACGGGGGAGCGGGCTCCCTACAATGAGCAGTTCTTC
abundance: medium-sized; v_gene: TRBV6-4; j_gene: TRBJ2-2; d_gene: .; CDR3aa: CASSDRGTGELFF; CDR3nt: TGTGCCAGCAGTGACAGGGGCACCGGGGAGCTGTTTTTT
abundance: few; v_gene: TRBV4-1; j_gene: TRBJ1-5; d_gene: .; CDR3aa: CASSPPGNQPQHF; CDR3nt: TGCGCCAGCAGCCCCCCCGGGAATCAGCCCCAGCATTTT
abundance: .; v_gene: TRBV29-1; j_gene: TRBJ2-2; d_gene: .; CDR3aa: CSVEPRRTNTGELFF; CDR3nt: TGCAGCGTTGAGCCTAGACGAACGAACACCGGGGAGCTGTTTTTT
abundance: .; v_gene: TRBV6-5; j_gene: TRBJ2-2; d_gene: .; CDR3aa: CASSFRGTGELFF; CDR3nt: TGTGCCAGCAGTTTCCGGGGTACCGGGGAGCTGTTTTTT
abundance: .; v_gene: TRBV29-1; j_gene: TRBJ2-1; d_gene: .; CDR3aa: CSGWFYNEQFF; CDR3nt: TGCAGCGGCTGGTTCTACAATGAGCAGTTCTTC
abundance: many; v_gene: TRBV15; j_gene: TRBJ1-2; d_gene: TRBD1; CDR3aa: CATSSPDRDYGYTF; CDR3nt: TGTGCCACCAGCAGCCCAGACAGGGACTATGGCTACACCTTC
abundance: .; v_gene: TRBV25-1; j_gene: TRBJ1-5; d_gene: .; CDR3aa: CASSLGGQPQHF; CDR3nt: TGTGCCAGCAGTCTGGGGGGACAGCCCCAGCATTTT
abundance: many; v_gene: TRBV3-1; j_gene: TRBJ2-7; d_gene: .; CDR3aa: CASSQGHYEQYF; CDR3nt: TGTGCCAGCAGCCAAGGGCACTACGAGCAGTACTTC
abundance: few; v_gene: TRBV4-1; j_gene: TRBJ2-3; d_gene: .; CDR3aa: CASSRPDWEASTDTQYF; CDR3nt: TGCGCCAGCAGCCGCCCTGACTGGGAAGCTAGCACAGATACGCAGTATTTT
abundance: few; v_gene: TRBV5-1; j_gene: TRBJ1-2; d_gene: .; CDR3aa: CASSIKTGRNGYTF; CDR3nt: TGCGCCAGCAGCATCAAGACAGGAAGGAATGGCTACACCTTC
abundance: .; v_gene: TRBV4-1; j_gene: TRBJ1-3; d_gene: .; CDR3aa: CASSQGGLASGNTIYF; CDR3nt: TGCGCCAGCAGCCAAGGGGGACTTGCCTCTGGAAACACCATATATTTT
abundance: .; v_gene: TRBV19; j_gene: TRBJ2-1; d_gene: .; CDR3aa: CASSTTPRGWREQFF; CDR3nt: TGTGCCAGTAGTACGACCCCACGGGGGTGGCGTGAGCAGTTCTTC
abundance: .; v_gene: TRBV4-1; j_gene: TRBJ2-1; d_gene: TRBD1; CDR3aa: CASSHITGEYNEQFF; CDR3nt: TGCGCCAGCAGCCATATTACAGGGGAGTACAATGAGCAGTTCTTC
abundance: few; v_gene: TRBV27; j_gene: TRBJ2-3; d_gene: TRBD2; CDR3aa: CASSLSIGRVTDTQYF; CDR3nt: TGTGCCAGCAGTTTATCGATAGGGAGGGTCACAGATACGCAGTATTTT
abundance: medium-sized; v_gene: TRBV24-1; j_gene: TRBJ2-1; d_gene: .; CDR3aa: CATRGRNVSSYNEQFF; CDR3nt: TGTGCCACCCGGGGCCGGAATGTTAGCTCCTACAATGAGCAGTTCTTC
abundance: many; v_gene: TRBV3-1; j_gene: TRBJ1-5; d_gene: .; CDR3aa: CASSQDFSRFSNQPQHF; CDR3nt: TGTGCCAGCAGCCAAGATTTTAGCAGGTTTAGCAATCAGCCCCAGCATTTT
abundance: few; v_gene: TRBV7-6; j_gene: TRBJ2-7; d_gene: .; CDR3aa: CASSLGDGSYEQYF; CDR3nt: TGTGCCAGCAGCTTGGGGGACGGCTCCTACGAGCAGTACTTC
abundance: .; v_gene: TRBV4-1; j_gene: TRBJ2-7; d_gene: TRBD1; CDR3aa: CASSQGEGARYEQYF; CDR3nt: TGCGCCAGCAGCCAAGGCGAGGGGGCTAGGTACGAGCAGTACTTC
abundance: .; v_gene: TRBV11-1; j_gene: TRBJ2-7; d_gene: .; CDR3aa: CASSLELGAYEQYF; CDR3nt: TGTGCCAGCAGCTTAGAGCTGGGGGCCTACGAGCAGTACTTC
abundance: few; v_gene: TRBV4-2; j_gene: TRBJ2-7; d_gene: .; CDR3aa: CASSQDPPPANEQYF; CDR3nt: TGTGCCAGCAGCCAAGATCCTCCTCCGGCGAATGAGCAGTACTTC
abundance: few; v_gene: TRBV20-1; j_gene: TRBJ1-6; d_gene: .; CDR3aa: CSARTPTPGRNNSPLHF; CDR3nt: TGCAGTGCTAGGACACCTACTCCGGGACGGAATAATTCACCCCTCCACTTT
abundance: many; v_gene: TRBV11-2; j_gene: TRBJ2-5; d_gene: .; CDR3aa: CASSLGWDGAETQYF; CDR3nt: TGTGCCAGCAGCTTAGGTTGGGACGGGGCAGAGACCCAGTACTTC
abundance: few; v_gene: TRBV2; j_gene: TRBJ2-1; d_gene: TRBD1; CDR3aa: CASRAKQGAGEQFF; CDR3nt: TGTGCCAGCAGAGCGAAACAGGGGGCGGGTGAGCAGTTCTTC
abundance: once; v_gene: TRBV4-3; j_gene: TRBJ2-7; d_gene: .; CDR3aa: CASSQARGAYYEQYF; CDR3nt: TGCGCCAGCAGCCAAGCCCGGGGGGCGTACTACGAGCAGTACTTC
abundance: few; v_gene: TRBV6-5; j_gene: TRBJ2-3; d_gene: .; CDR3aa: CASSFELTDTQYF; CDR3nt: TGTGCCAGCAGTTTCGAACTCACAGATACGCAGTATTTT
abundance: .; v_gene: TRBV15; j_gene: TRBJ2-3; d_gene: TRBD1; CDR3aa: CATSFGTGSTDTQYF; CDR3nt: TGTGCCACCAGCTTTGGGACAGGGAGCACAGATACGCAGTATTTT
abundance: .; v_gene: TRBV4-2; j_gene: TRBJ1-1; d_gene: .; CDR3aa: CASSQGPRALGEAFF; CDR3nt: TGTGCCAGCAGCCAGGGACCCCGGGCCCTCGGCGAAGCTTTCTTT
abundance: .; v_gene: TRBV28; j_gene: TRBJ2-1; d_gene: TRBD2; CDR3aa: CASSLGSGGFYEQFF; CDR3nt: TGTGCCAGCAGTTTAGGTAGCGGGGGTTTCTATGAGCAGTTCTTC
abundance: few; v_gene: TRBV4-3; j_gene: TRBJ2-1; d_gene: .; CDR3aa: CASSQEIGLRDEQFF; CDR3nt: TGCGCCAGCAGCCAAGAGATCGGCCTGAGGGATGAGCAGTTCTTC
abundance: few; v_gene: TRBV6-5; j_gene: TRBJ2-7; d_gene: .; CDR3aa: CASSSTVAYEQYF; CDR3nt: TGTGCCAGCAGTTCGACGGTAGCCTACGAGCAGTACTTC
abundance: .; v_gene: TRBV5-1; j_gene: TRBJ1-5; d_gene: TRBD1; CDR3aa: CASSLTGAQPQHF; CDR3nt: TGCGCCAGCAGCTTGACAGGGGCCCAGCCCCAGCATTTT
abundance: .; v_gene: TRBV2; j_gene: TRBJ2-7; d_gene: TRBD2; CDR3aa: CASSRRARGDEQYF; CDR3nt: TGTGCCAGCAGCCGTCGGGCCCGGGGGGACGAGCAGTACTTC